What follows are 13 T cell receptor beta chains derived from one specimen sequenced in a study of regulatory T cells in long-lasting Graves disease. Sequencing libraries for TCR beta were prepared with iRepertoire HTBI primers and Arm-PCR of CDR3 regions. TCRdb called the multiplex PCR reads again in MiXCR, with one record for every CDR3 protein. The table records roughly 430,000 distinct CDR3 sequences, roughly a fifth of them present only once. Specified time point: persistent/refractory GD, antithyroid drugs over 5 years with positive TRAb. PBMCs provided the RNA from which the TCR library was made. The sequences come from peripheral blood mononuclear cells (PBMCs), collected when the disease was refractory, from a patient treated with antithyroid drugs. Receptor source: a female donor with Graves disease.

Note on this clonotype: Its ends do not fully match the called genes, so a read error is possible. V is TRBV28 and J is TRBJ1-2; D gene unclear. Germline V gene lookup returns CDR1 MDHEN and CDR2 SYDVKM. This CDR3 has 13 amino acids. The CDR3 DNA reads TGTGCCAGCAGTTTACGGGATAACTGTGGCTACACCTTC. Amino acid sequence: CASSLRDNCGYTF.

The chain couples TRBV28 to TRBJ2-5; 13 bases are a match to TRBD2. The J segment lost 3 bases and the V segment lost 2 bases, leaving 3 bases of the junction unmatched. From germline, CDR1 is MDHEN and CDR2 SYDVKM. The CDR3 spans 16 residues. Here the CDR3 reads CASSLVTSGREETQYF. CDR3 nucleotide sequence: TGTGCCAGCAGTTTAGTTACTAGCGGGAGGGAAGAGACCCAGTACTTC.

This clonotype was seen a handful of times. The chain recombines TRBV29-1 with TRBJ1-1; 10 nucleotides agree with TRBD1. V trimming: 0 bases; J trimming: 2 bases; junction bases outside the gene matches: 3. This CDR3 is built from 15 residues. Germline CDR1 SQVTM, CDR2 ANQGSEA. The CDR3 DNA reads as TGCAGCGTTGAAGATGGGGACAGGGGTAACACTGAAGCTTTCTTT. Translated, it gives CSVEDGDRGNTEAFF.

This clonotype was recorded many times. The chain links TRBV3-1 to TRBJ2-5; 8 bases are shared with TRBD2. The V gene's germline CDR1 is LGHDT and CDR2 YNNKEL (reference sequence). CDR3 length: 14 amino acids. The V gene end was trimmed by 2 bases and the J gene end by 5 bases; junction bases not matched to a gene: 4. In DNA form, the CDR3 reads TGTGCCAGCAGCCAATCCCCGGGAGGGGAGACCCAGTACTTC. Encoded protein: CASSQSPGGETQYF.

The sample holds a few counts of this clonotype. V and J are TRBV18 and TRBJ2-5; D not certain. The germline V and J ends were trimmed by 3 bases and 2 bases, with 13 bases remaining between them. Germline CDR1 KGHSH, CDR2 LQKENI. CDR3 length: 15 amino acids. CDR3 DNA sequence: TGTGCCAGCTCACCCCGAGGAAAACAGCAAGAGACCCAGTACTTC. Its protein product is CASSPRGKQQETQYF.

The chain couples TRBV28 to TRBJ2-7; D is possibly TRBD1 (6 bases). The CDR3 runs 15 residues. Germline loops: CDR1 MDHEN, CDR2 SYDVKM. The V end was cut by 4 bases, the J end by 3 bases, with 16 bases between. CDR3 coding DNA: TGTGCCAGCAGTTCGACAGGCTATGGGAACTACGAGCAGTACTTC. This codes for CASSSTGYGNYEQYF.

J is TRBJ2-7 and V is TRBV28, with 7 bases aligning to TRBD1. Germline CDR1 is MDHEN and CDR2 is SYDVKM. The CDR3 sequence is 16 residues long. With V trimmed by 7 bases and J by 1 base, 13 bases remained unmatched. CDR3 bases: TGTGCCAGCAATGCTCCGGGACAGTCTAATTCCTACGAGCAGTACTTC. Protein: CASNAPGQSNSYEQYF.

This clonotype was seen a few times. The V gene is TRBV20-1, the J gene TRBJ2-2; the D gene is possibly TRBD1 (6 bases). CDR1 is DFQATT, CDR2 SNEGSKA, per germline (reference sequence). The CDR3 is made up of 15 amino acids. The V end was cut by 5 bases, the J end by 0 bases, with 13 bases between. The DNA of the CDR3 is TGCAGTGCTGAAAGGGGACACACGAACACCGGGGAGCTGTTTTTT. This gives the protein CSAERGHTNTGELFF.

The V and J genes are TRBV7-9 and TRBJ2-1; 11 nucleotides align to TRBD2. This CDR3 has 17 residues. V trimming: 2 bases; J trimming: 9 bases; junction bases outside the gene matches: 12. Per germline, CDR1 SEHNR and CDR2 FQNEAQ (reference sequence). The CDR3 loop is CASSLNSGVAGGLEQFF. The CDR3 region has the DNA TGTGCCAGCAGCTTAAATTCGGGGGTAGCGGGAGGGCTTGAGCAGTTCTTC.

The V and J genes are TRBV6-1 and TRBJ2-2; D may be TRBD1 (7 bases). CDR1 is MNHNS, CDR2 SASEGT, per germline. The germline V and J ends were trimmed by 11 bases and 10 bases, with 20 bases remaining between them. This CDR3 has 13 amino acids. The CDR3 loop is CAGAGSRGPELFF. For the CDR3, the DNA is TGTGCCGGAGCGGGTTCGAGGGGGCCGGAGCTGTTTTTT.

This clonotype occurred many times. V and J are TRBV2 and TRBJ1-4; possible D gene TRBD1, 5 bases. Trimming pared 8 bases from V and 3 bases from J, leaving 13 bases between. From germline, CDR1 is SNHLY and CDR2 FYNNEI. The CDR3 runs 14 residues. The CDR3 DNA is TGTGCCAGCCTTGGGTCCAGGGCTAATGAAAAACTGTTTTTT. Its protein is CASLGSRANEKLFF.

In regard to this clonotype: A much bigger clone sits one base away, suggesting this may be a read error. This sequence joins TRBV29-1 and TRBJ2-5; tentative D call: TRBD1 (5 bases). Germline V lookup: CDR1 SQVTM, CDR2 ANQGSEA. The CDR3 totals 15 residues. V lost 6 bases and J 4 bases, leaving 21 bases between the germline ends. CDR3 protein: CSVEPGRAIGETQYF. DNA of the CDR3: TGCAGCGTAGAACCAGGCAGGGCGATAGGAGAGACCCAGTACTTC.

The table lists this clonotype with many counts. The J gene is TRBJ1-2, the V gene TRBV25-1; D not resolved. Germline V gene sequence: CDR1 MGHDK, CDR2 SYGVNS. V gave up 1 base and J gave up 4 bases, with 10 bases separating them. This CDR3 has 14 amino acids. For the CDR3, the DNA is TGTGCCAGCAGTGAATTTACGGACTTCTATGGCTACACCTTC. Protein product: CASSEFTDFYGYTF.